A selection of T cell receptor beta chains follows, all from one sample in a study of blood T cell repertoires in COVID-19. TCRdb's table, derived via immunoSEQ multiplex PCR, lists solely in-frame clones and lacks some. The sample includes some 160,000 clones, around 80% of them seen just once. Sequencing was done on a sample of peripheral blood. The receptors were gathered from a woman aged 45-65 years with acute or convalescent COVID-19. The CDR3 runs from the conserved cysteine through the conserved F or W. D genes are given only for firm matches. Clone size appears in some rows only: once, few, many, or a class for an expanded clone.

J gene,D gene,V gene,clone size,CDR3 DNA,CDR3 protein
TRBJ1-1,TRBD1,TRBV5-1,-,TGCGCCAGCAGCTTGGGGACAGGTGAAGCTTTCTTT,CASSLGTGEAFF
TRBJ2-7,-,TRBV6-5,-,TGTGCCAGCAGCTATGACAGGGAGCAGTACTTC,CASSYDREQYF
TRBJ2-2,-,TRBV6-5,-,TGTGCCAGCGAGACAGGACAGAACACCGGGGAGCTGTTTTTT,CASETGQNTGELFF
TRBJ2-3,TRBD1,TRBV18,-,TGTGCCAGCTCAAACTCGGACAGGGGGTACACAGATACGCAGTATTTT,CASSNSDRGYTDTQYF
TRBJ1-2,TRBD1,TRBV9,-,TGTGCCAGCAGCGTCGGACAGGGGATCAGGGGCTACACCTTC,CASSVGQGIRGYTF
TRBJ1-1,TRBD1,TRBV5-1,-,TGCGCCAGCAGCCCTGGACAGGGGGCATCCACTGAAGCTTTCTTT,CASSPGQGASTEAFF
TRBJ2-2,-,TRBV7-2,-,TGTGCCAGCAGCCCCAGGTTAGCCGGGGAGCTGTTTTTT,CASSPRLAGELFF
TRBJ1-3,TRBD1,TRBV7-8,few,TGTGCCAGCAGCGAGAACAGGGGGGGAAACACCATATATTTT,CASSENRGGNTIYF
TRBJ2-1,TRBD1,TRBV5-6,-,TGTGCCAGCAGCTTGGTTGGACGACAGGGGGCGATCTTC,CASSLVGRQGAIF
TRBJ1-2,-,TRBV18,once,TGTGCCAGCTCGTCCGGGACTGAGGCCCCCTATGGCTACACCTTC,CASSSGTEAPYGYTF
TRBJ1-2,-,TRBV5-5,-,TGTGCCAGCAGCTTGGAGCAGGGGAACTATGGCTACACCTTC,CASSLEQGNYGYTF
TRBJ2-1,-,TRBV10-3,-,TGTGCCATCAGTGCGGGTCTGACTCAAGATGAGCAGTTCTTC,CAISAGLTQDEQFF
TRBJ1-3,TRBD1,TRBV7-2,few,TGTGCCAGCAGCCTCGACAGGGCTGGAAACACCATATATTTT,CASSLDRAGNTIYF
TRBJ1-1,TRBD1,TRBV5-4,-,TGTGCCAGCAGCTTTACAGGGGCCACTGAAGCTTTCTTT,CASSFTGATEAFF
TRBJ1-5,TRBD1,TRBV27,-,TGTGCCAGCAGACCGGACAGGGACGGCAATCAGCCCCAGCATTTT,CASRPDRDGNQPQHF
TRBJ1-1,-,TRBV2,-,TGTGCCAGCAGGCAGGGGTTAATCACGGGACTGAACACTGAAGCTTTCTTT,CASRQGLITGLNTEAFF
TRBJ2-5,TRBD2,TRBV13,-,TGTGCCAGCAGCCCGAGACTAGCGGGGGCCCAAGAGACCCAGTACTTC,CASSPRLAGAQETQYF
TRBJ2-3,-,TRBV24-1,-,TGTGCCACCAGTGATTCGGGTACGGGGACTAGCACAGATACGCAGTATTTT,CATSDSGTGTSTDTQYF
TRBJ1-6,TRBD1,TRBV7-6,-,TGTGCCAGCAGCTTAGACAGCGACAGGGGCGGTTCACCCCTCCACTTT,CASSLDSDRGGSPLHF
TRBJ1-1,TRBD1,TRBV28,-,TGTGCCAGCAGTCCCGGACAGGGCGGAGTTGTAGCTTTCTTT,CASSPGQGGVVAFF
TRBJ1-4,-,TRBV3-1/TRBV3-2,-,TGTGCCAGCAGCCAAGAACCTGGGGGGAGGATGAATGAAAAACTGTTTTTT,CASSQEPGGRMNEKLFF
TRBJ1-5,TRBD1,TRBV18,once,TGTGCCAGCTCACCAGGACAGGGGGTTAATCCCCAGCATTTT,CASSPGQGVNPQHF
TRBJ2-2,-,TRBV3-1/TRBV3-2,once,TGTGCCAGCAGCCAAGATCTAGCCTACACCGGGGAGCTGTTTTTT,CASSQDLAYTGELFF
TRBJ2-1,TRBD1,TRBV27,-,TGTGCCAGCAGTTTAAGACAGGGGGCGTCGAATGAGCAGTTCTTC,CASSLRQGASNEQFF
TRBJ2-7,-,TRBV7-9,-,TGTGCCAGCAGCTTAGGAGCACGAACCTACGAGCAGTACTTC,CASSLGARTYEQYF
TRBJ1-5,TRBD1,TRBV6-6,-,TGTGCCAGCAGCATACCAGGGGGGCTTACAAATCAGCCCCAGCATTTT,CASSIPGGLTNQPQHF
TRBJ1-2,TRBD1,TRBV19,once,TGTGCAAGCAGGGGGTCGACTGGCTACACCTTC,CASRGSTGYTF
TRBJ1-3,-,TRBV6-5,-,TGTGCCAGCACCTTCGGGGGCTCTGGAAACACCATATATTTT,CASTFGGSGNTIYF
TRBJ2-5,TRBD2,TRBV3-1/TRBV3-2,-,TGTGCCAGCAGCCAAGAAGGGCGGGGGGCGCTTTTTGGAGAGACCCAGTACTTC,CASSQEGRGALFGETQYF
TRBJ2-3,TRBD2,TRBV7-3,-,TGTGCCAGCAGCTGGAGCGGGGACAGCACAGATACGCAGTATTTT,CASSWSGDSTDTQYF
TRBJ1-5,-,TRBV6-5,-,TGTGCCAGCAGTTACTCGCGGGGAAGTCAGCCCCAGCATTTT,CASSYSRGSQPQHF
TRBJ1-6,-,TRBV4-1,-,TGCGCCAGCAGCCAAGATCATGGCTTTTCACCCCTCCACTTT,CASSQDHGFSPLHF
TRBJ2-7,-,TRBV16,once,TGTGCCAGCAGCCAATCCAGACAGAGCTCCTACGAGCAGTACTTC,CASSQSRQSSYEQYF
TRBJ2-1,-,TRBV9,-,TGTGCCAGCAGCCCATCGACAGAGTACAATGAGCAGTTCTTC,CASSPSTEYNEQFF
TRBJ1-1,TRBD1,TRBV4-2,once,TGTGCCAGCAGCCAAGAAGGGGGCCTGGGCACTGAAGCTTTCTTT,CASSQEGGLGTEAFF